This T cell receptor (beta chain) was identified in a study of metastatic and nonmetastatic thyroid tumors. In the study overall: Repertoires of blood and of tissue (tumor or nodule) from malignant and benign thyroid patients were compared.

In the original analysis: Clinicopathological groups of papillary thyroid cancer showed CDR3 differences that were used to build a distant-metastasis classifier. Using MiXCR, TCRdb reanalyzed the PCR reads. The V and J calls and clone size come from TCRdb's table, not from the authors' own analysis. The data show around 28,000 clones, with roughly 30% seen just once and approximately 30% held by the top ten. There are a few counts of this clone. Its antigen is not known. Study outcomes and limitations: Reportedly, malignant thyroid tumors had significantly higher TCR beta diversity than benign nodules, in blood and tumor.

Germline CDR1 and CDR2: SGHTA and FQGNSA. CDR3 size: 12 residues. After removal of 5 bases from V and 11 bases from J, the junction contained 8 bases not matched to a gene. Before thyroid surgery, none of the patients had received any treatment. This rearrangement joins TRBV7-2 to TRBJ1-1; 7 bases align to TRBD1. The receptor was isolated from a female donor with papillary thyroid cancer or a benign thyroid nodule (not recorded which). Some clones in this sample may be carry-over from other donors' samples. Sequencing used blood. Written as DNA, the CDR3 is TGTGCCAGCAGCAACAGGGGCGGGATGGCTTTCTTT. Its translation is CASSNRGGMAFF. The complete variable domain, with remaining parts taken from reference TRBV7-2 and TRBJ1-1, reads GAGVSQSPSNKVTEKGKDVELRCDPISGHTALYWYRQSLGQGLEFLIYFQGNSAPDKSGLPSDRFSAERTGGSVSTLTIQRTQQEDSAVYLCASSNRGGMAFFGQGTRLTVV.